The following is a T cell receptor (beta chain) sequence with its context. Its antigen remains unidentified. From the roughly 110-subject validation cohort, which was separate from the roughly 670-subject first cohort, the donors were drawn. V lost 0 bases and J lost 1; bases outside the gene matches: 5. The germline CDR1 and CDR2 sequences are SGDLS and YYNGEE. The CDR3 runs to 17 residues. The source of the sample is a study of cytomegalovirus exposure and HLA in healthy donors. Regarding the study as a whole: Cytomegalovirus association was assigned to about 180 TCR beta chains. Among the CMV-associated chains, three were confirmed in vitro as specific for CMV antigens.

Some clones are missing from TCRdb's copy, which holds only in-frame ones; the method was immunoSEQ multiplex PCR. This table has 110,000 to 150,000 clones, roughly 92% appearing once. The sequencing sample was made of PBMCs. The sequence came from a man between 18 and 35 years old in good health and CMV-seronegative. This sequence joins TRBV9 and TRBJ2-4, with 9 bases matching TRBD1. The CDR3 spells CASSVGTGGEAKNIQYF. DNA for the CDR3: TGTGCCAGCAGCGTAGGAACAGGGGGCGAGGCCAAAAACATTCAGTACTTC.